This T cell receptor beta chain is drawn from a study of CD8 T cells in Susac syndrome. The study used treatment-naive patients who had stable or active relapsing-remitting disease as multiple sclerosis controls. With random hexamers, reverse transcription was performed on about 0.5 to 1 ug of RNA. TCRdb called the immunoSEQ multiplex PCR reads again in MiXCR, with one record for every CDR3 protein. Among hundreds of thousands of distinct CDR3 sequences listed, 80% to 95% were seen once. The V gene's germline CDR1 is GTSNPN and CDR2 SVGIG (reference sequence). This CDR3 region has 13 residues. The V end lost 2 bases, the J end lost 4 bases, and 11 bases lay between the germline ends.

Material for sequencing was CD4+ T cells from PBMCs. The sequence derives from a human donor with multiple sclerosis. This sequence joins TRBV30 and TRBJ2-5; D remains ambiguous. The CDR3 coding sequence is TGTGCCTGGAGTACTGGCGGAAGAGAGACCCAGTACTTC. It encodes CAWSTGGRETQYF. The variable domain in full, with the rest retrieved from reference TRBV30 and TRBJ2-5, is SQTIHQWPATLVQPVGSPLSLECTVEGTSNPNLYWYRQAAGRGLQLLFYSVGIGQISSEVPQNLSASRPQDRQFILSSKKLLLSDSGFYLCAWSTGGRETQYFGPGTRLLVL.